The next 23 T cell receptor beta chains were all read from a single sample in a study of beta chain features in type 1 diabetes. Study observations and caveats: Shortening of TCRB CDR3s, moderate but significant, appeared in all four CD4+ subsets of Type 1 diabetes patients.

TCRB transcripts that were expressed got sequenced, as all of the isolated RNA had been reverse transcribed. Clones were read by immunoSEQ multiplex PCR, and TCRdb kept only the in-frame ones, dropping some. The sample consists of about 150,000 clones, 6% to 9% of them appearing once. These receptors have no identified antigens. Material: central memory CD4+ T cells from blood. The source of these receptors is a man aged 18-30 years with type 1 diabetes.

This clone was counted between two and nine times. The V gene is TRBV30, the J gene TRBJ2-5, with 10 bases lining up with TRBD2. Germline CDR1 reads GTSNPN; CDR2 reads SVGIG (reference sequence). Losses at the gene ends were 4 bases for V and 2 bases for J; bases not matched to a gene: 4. The CDR3 consists of 14 residues. As DNA, the CDR3 is TGTGCCTGGATTCCGACTAGCGGGCAAGAGACCCAGTACTTC. This gives the protein CAWIPTSGQETQYF.

The chain links TRBV5-4 to TRBJ2-1, with 8 bases that match TRBD2. The CDR3 contains 15 residues. V shed 4 bases and J 2 bases; nucleotides not matched to a gene: 5. The germline V gene encodes CDR1 SGHNT and CDR2 YYREEE (reference sequence). The CDR3 loop is CASSRSGGTYNEQFF. CDR3 bases: TGTGCCAGCAGCCGGAGCGGGGGTACCTACAATGAGCAGTTCTTC.

This clone has only a few counts. The chain carries TRBV6-5 and TRBJ2-7; 10 nucleotides align to TRBD2. The CDR3 is 14 amino acids. V was clipped by 2 bases and J by 5 bases; unmatched bases: 3. Germline CDR1 and CDR2: MNHEY and SVGAGI. CDR3 bases: TGTGCCAGCAGTTACAGCCTAGCGGGAGACGAGCAGTACTTC. This codes for CASSYSLAGDEQYF.

The table lists this clone with a few counts. The J gene is TRBJ1-2, the V gene TRBV28; possible D gene TRBD1, 5 bases. The CDR3 extends over 14 amino acids. Germline values: CDR1 MDHEN, CDR2 SYDVKM. Trimming removed 4 bases at V and 8 bases at J, with 17 bases between. CDR3 amino acids: CASSSGGAVGGYTF. CDR3 nucleotide sequence: TGTGCCAGCAGTTCAGGAGGGGCGGTTGGGGGCTACACCTTC.

The rearrangement uses TRBV7-9 and TRBJ1-1; 10 bases fit TRBD1. The V gene end was trimmed by 5 bases and the J gene end by 5 bases; junction bases not matched to a gene: 11. CDR3 length equals 16 residues. The V gene's germline CDR1 is SEHNR and CDR2 FQNEAQ (reference sequence). The CDR3 loop reads CASSDPGTGESTEAFF. The DNA of the CDR3 is TGTGCCAGCAGCGATCCCGGGACAGGGGAGTCTACTGAAGCTTTCTTT.

V is TRBV27 and J is TRBJ2-3; 11 positions match TRBD1. CDR1 MNHEY and CDR2 SMNVEV come from the germline V gene (reference sequence). V was pared by 6 bases and J by 5 bases, with 4 bases of the junction left unmatched. This CDR3 region has 14 residues. The CDR3 spells CASSWTGGRDTQYF. In DNA form, the CDR3 reads TGTGCCAGCAGCTGGACAGGGGGCAGAGATACGCAGTATTTT.

This clone was counted a few times. V is TRBV29-1 and J is TRBJ2-2, with TRBD2 identical over 9 bases. Germline-derived CDR1 and CDR2 are SQVTM and ANQGSEA. This CDR3 is 13 amino acids long. V lost 4 bases to trimming and J lost 5 bases; unmatched junction nucleotides: 2. CDR3: CSVGSGGTGELFF. DNA for the CDR3: TGCAGCGTTGGTAGCGGGGGTACCGGGGAGCTGTTTTTT.

This clone was observed a handful of times. The rearrangement joins TRBV2 to TRBJ1-6, with no clear D. Germline CDR1 SNHLY, CDR2 FYNNEI. Deletions cut 2 bases from V and 5 bases from J, with 10 bases between. CDR3 length: 15 amino acids. The CDR3 reads CASSEQAPDNSPLHF. The CDR3 bases are TGTGCCAGCAGTGAACAGGCTCCTGATAATTCACCCCTCCACTTT.

This clone was detected a few times. The genes are TRBV28 and TRBJ1-1; 7 nucleotides agree with TRBD1. The CDR3 totals 14 residues. Trimming took 2 bases from V and 7 from J; bases not matched to a gene: 7. Per the germline V gene, CDR1 is MDHEN and CDR2 is SYDVKM. The CDR3: CASSLRRGPREAFF. The CDR3, as DNA: TGTGCCAGCAGTTTACGTAGGGGGCCCCGTGAAGCTTTCTTT.

The chain uses TRBV5-1 and TRBJ2-2; D might be TRBD2 (6 bases). This CDR3 comprises 15 residues. The germline V and J ends were trimmed by 3 bases and 6 bases, with 15 bases remaining between them. The V gene's germline CDR1 is SGHRS and CDR2 YFSETQ. This chain's CDR3 is CASSYGGRAAGELFF. CDR3 nucleotide sequence: TGCGCCAGCAGCTACGGAGGGAGAGCTGCCGGGGAGCTGTTTTTT.

The sample holds a few counts of this clone. Other DNA sequences from this sample encode an identical CDR3 as well. The V and J genes are TRBV5-1 and TRBJ2-7; 7 nucleotides match TRBD1. Germline lookup yields CDR1 SGHRS and CDR2 YFSETQ. V shed 4 bases and J 2 bases; nucleotides not matched to a gene: 6. The CDR3 has 14 residues. CDR3 protein: CASSPSTGPYEQYF. As DNA, the CDR3 is TGCGCCAGCAGCCCCTCGACAGGGCCCTACGAGCAGTACTTC.

V gene TRBV11-2 combines with J gene TRBJ2-5, with D possibly TRBD2 on 6 matching bases. The CDR3 runs 15 residues. CDR1 SGHAT and CDR2 FQNNGV come from the germline V gene. Trimming took off 4 bases at V and 5 bases at J, with 17 bases between the two ends. Here the CDR3 reads CASSSVRGVGETQYF. The CDR3 nucleotides read TGTGCCAGCAGCTCAGTCCGCGGGGTGGGGGAGACCCAGTACTTC.

This clone was observed a handful of times. The J gene is TRBJ2-7, the V gene TRBV5-1; 8 positions match TRBD1. The germline V gene encodes CDR1 SGHRS and CDR2 YFSETQ. This CDR3 region has 14 residues. Germline trimming cut 0 bases from V and 6 bases from J; bases unmatched to any gene: 5. The CDR3 here is CASSLEGQEREQYF. In DNA form, the CDR3 reads TGCGCCAGCAGCTTGGAGGGACAGGAACGCGAGCAGTACTTC.

This clone was found a few times. The J gene is TRBJ2-3, the V gene TRBV10-3, with 13 bases fitting TRBD2. Trimming cost V 8 bases and J 8 bases; bases outside gene matches: 10. Germline assignment: CDR1 ENHRY and CDR2 SYGVKD. The CDR3 has 15 amino acids. The CDR3 sequence is CAIGGTGTSGITQYF. The CDR3 DNA reads as TGTGCCATCGGAGGAACCGGGACTAGCGGGATTACGCAGTATTTT.

This chain joins TRBV6-5 and TRBJ2-1; TRBD2 matches at 8 bases. This CDR3 comprises 14 residues. J lost 5 bases, V lost 10 bases, and 10 bases had no gene match. Germline CDR1 reads MNHEY; CDR2 reads SVGAGI. The CDR3 DNA is TGTGCCAACCCCCCCCGGGAGGGTCACAATGAGCAGTTCTTC. It is translated as CANPPREGHNEQFF.

Notes on this clone: In the same sample, other DNA sequences code for this CDR3. V gene TRBV5-1 combines with J gene TRBJ2-2; D perhaps matches TRBD1 (6 bases). Germline-derived CDR1 and CDR2 are SGHRS and YFSETQ. Trimming stripped 2 bases from V and 0 bases from J, with 8 bases between. The CDR3 length is 15 residues. The CDR3 reads CASSLQGTNTGELFF. The CDR3 DNA follows: TGCGCCAGCAGCTTACAGGGTACGAACACCGGGGAGCTGTTTTTT.

Only a few counts were recorded for this clone. This rearrangement joins TRBV29-1 to TRBJ2-3, with a tentative D call TRBD1 (6 bases). Trimming stripped 3 bases from V and 2 bases from J, with 12 bases between. This CDR3 is 14 amino acids long. Looked up from germline, CDR1 is SQVTM and CDR2 is ANQGSEA. This chain's CDR3 is CSVDLDRHTDTQYF. CDR3 nucleotide sequence: TGCAGCGTTGACCTCGACAGGCACACAGATACGCAGTATTTT.

This chain connects TRBV2 to TRBJ2-2, with D unclear. The V gene's germline CDR1 is SNHLY and CDR2 FYNNEI. The CDR3 sequence is 15 residues long. V was pared by 3 bases and J by 1 base, with 9 bases between. CDR3 sequence (DNA): TGTGCCAGCAGTGATGGCCTTTTGAACACCGGGGAGCTGTTTTTT. Translating gives CASSDGLLNTGELFF. Full variable domain (remainder filled in from reference TRBV2 and TRBJ2-2): EPEVTQTPSHQVTQMGQEVILRCVPISNHLYFYWYRQILGQKVEFLVSFYNNEISEKSEIFDDQFSVERPDGSNFTLKIRSTKLEDSAMYFCASSDGLLNTGELFFGEGSRLTVL.

To note about this clone: This specimen includes other DNA sequences encoding the same CDR3. The J gene is TRBJ2-1, the V gene TRBV29-1, with a tentative D call TRBD2 (6 bases). The CDR3 sequence is 13 residues long. CDR1 SQVTM and CDR2 ANQGSEA come from the germline V gene. V dropped 1 base and J dropped 4 bases, with 8 bases sitting between them. The CDR3 DNA is TGCAGCGTTGAAGGGAGGGTTTACAATGAGCAGTTCTTC. It translates to CSVEGRVYNEQFF.

This clone was recorded a few times. This rearrangement joins TRBV19 to TRBJ2-1; perhaps TRBD2 as D (5 bases). V lost 7 bases and J 4 bases, leaving 11 bases between the germline ends. The CDR3 totals 13 residues. CDR1 and CDR2 from the germline V gene are LNHDA and SQIVND (reference sequence). CDR3 DNA: TGTGCCAGTACCCCTCCGGGGTACAATGAGCAGTTCTTC. Translation: CASTPPGYNEQFF. The variable domain in full, completed from reference TRBV19 and TRBJ2-1, reads DGGITQSPKYLFRKEGQNVTLSCEQNLNHDAMYWYRQDPGQGLRLIYYSQIVNDFQKGDIAEGYSVSREKKESFPLTVTSAQKNPTAFYLCASTPPGYNEQFFGPGTRLTVL.

This clone has only a few counts. The chain carries TRBV4-3 and TRBJ2-3; D perhaps matches TRBD2 (6 bases). The CDR3 consists of 15 residues. V lost 1 base to trimming and J lost 1 base, with 9 bases between them. CDR1 and CDR2 (germline): LGHNA, YSLEER. The CDR3 coding sequence is TGCGCCAGCAGCCAAGGCGGGGCCCGCACAGATACGCAGTATTTT. Translated, it gives CASSQGGARTDTQYF.

This chain connects TRBV7-2 to TRBJ2-1; TRBD2 matches 8 bases. Looked up from germline, CDR1 is SGHTA and CDR2 is FQGNSA. The CDR3 is 16 residues long. J was trimmed by 1 base and V by 0 bases; bases with no gene match: 2. CDR3 sequence (DNA): TGTGCCAGCAGCTTAGCCGGGGGGGCGTCCTACAATGAGCAGTTCTTC. This translates into CASSLAGGASYNEQFF.

This clone was detected only a few times. The chain has TRBV20-1 and TRBJ2-3; no clear D. Germline CDR1 is DFQATT and CDR2 is SNEGSKA (reference sequence). The CDR3 extends over 10 amino acids. The ends were cut back, 5 bases at V and 5 bases at J, with 5 bases in the middle. The CDR3 protein is CSAPRDTQYF. CDR3 DNA: TGCAGTGCTCCCCGAGATACGCAGTATTTT.